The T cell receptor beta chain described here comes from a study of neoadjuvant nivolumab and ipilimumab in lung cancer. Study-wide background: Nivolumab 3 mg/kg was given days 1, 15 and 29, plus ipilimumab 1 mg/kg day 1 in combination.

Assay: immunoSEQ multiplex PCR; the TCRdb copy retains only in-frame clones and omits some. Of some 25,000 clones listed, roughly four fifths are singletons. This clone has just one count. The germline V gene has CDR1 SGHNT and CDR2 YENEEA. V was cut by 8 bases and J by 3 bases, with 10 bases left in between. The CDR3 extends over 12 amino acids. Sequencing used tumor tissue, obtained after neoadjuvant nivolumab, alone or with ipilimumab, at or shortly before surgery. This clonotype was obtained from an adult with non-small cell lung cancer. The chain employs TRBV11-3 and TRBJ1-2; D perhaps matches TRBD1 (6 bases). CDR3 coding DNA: TGTGCCAGCGGTAAGGGGGACTATGGCTACACCTTC. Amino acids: CASGKGDYGYTF.